This T cell receptor (beta chain) was captured by sequencing in a study of cytomegalovirus exposure and HLA in healthy donors. Regarding the study as a whole: Across all donors, roughly uniform sequencing depth was an assumption of the presence/absence analyses.

PCR amplification relied on 60 Vbeta primers (plus 13 Jbeta primers). The table came from immunoSEQ multiplex PCR; TCRdb's copy has only in-frame clones and leaves some out. Among around 120,000 clones listed, 80% were seen once. This clone was recorded only once. Its antigen is as yet unknown. Material for sequencing was PBMCs. This TCR came from a woman aged 40 to 49 in good health and CMV-seronegative.

CDR3 sequence: CASSPDSGSEKLFF. CDR3 nucleotides: TGCGCCAGCAGCCCGGACAGCGGGAGCGAAAAACTGTTTTTT. The chain links TRBV4-3 to TRBJ1-4; tentatively, D is TRBD1 (6 bases). Germline CDR1 LGHNA, CDR2 YSLEER. V lost 4 bases to trimming and J lost 8 bases, with 14 bases between them. The CDR3 runs 14 residues.